Detailed here is one T cell receptor beta chain. The same CDR3 is also encoded by other DNA sequences in this sample. These data belong to a study of sequential checkpoint blockade in melanoma. Turning to the study itself: Both treatment sequences were followed by maintenance nivolumab.

Repertoires were generated with immunoSEQ multiplex PCR, while TCRdb's copy carries only in-frame clones and drops some. The top ten hold around 17% of the sample, which has thousands of clones, around 50% seen once. Specified treatment: randomized to nivolumab then ipilimumab (arm A) or the reverse (arm B). Germline CDR1 reads SNHLY; CDR2 reads FYNNEI. With 3 bases clipped from V and 4 bases from J, the junction kept 8 bases outside the gene matches. CDR3 size: 15 residues. The chain links TRBV2 to TRBJ2-7; the match to TRBD1 covers 8 bases. The starting material was CD8+ T cells sorted from blood (inferred from file names), obtained from a patient given nivolumab and ipilimumab in sequence. The source is a human donor with melanoma. For the CDR3, the DNA is TGTGCCAGCAGTGAGGGGCAGGGGGCGGGGTACGAGCAGTACTTC. As protein: CASSEGQGAGYEQYF.